This TCR beta chain was identified during a study of molecular identifiers for immune sequencing clone quantification listed by TCRdb under 2018. About the study as a whole: For a replicate experiment, RNA from roughly 18,000 or 92,000 naive CD8 T cells was divided into five aliquots, and four of the five aliquots were sequenced. CD8 T cells were used in a methods study to benchmark molecular-identifier clustering-based TCR repertoire sequencing (MIDCIRS) and TCR RNA copy counting. What the authors observed across the whole study: Spiked-in Jurkat TCR RNA (approximately 9 copies' worth), which is not part of the donor repertoire, was contained in the naive libraries. Without barcode sub-clustering, chimeric consensus sequences inflated TCR diversity; chimeras reached as high as 47%. A single cell's worth of spiked-in Jurkat TCR RNA was reported detectable even among one million naive CD8 T cells. Roughly 3 recovered TCR RNA copies per cell were obtained by modeling, versus roughly 10 by digital PCR, implying a capture efficiency of approximately 27%. Identical TCR molecules sharing a barcode could cause highly expanded clone sizes to be underestimated. In CMV-specific effector cells, over 98% of molecules were held by clones above 20 RNA copies, whereas under 1% of molecules were held by such clones in naive cells.

Library preparation employed PCR. Sequencing relied on an Illumina HiSeq 4000. Bulk TCR libraries were made following a previously described method, with the TCR primers given in Table S5. Total RNA was purified with the Qiagen AllPrep DNA/RNA kit. Reads from multiple sequencing runs of the same library were pooled before analysis. The study's own analysis went as follows. Reads were retained only if the reads had an exact TCR constant sequence, and the retained reads were trimmed to 150 nt and grouped according to their 12-nt molecular barcodes. Reads in each barcode group were sub-clustered using a 15% Levenshtein threshold, and a quality-weighted consensus sequence was built for each RNA molecule. Non-functional sequences were excluded, and lower-count sequences lying one edit away from another sequence were also excluded. Barcode sub-clusters with fewer than 20% of the maximum read count were removed, based on fitting two negative binomial distributions. In-frame beta chains were kept once TCRdb had trimmed the public reads at Q25 with fastp and called clones with MiXCR. Each CDR3 protein gets just one entry, which takes the most common genes and DNA from the rows behind it. The V and J calls were not made by the authors but by TCRdb's processing. In all, the sample holds about 640,000 distinct CDR3 sequences, and around 20% of those were seen once. The leading ten clones occupy about 0.9% of the sample.

Libraries of naive CD8 T cells were generated from about 20,000 to 1,000,000 sorted cells, with 10%, 30% or 50% of the purified RNA used. Naive CD8 T cells were FACS-sorted as CD8+CD4-CCR7+CD45RA+ on a BD FACSAria II into RLT Plus buffer. To test detection sensitivity, Jurkat RNA equivalent to approximately ten TCR copies was spiked into samples of roughly 18,000-1,000,000 naive CD8 T cells. CD8 T cells were enriched using RosetteSep CD8+ T Cell Enrichment Cocktail and Ficoll-Paque, and the enriched cells then underwent ACK red cell lysis. The CDR3 has 17 amino acids, counting the end cysteine and phenylalanine. Just the 51-base CDR3 DNA is kept, in frame starting at base 1. Trimmed from V: 4 bases; trimmed from J: 9 bases; junction bases lacking a gene match: 16. CDR1 and CDR2 are read off the germline V gene as SGHAT and FQNNGV. This clonotype was seen at least ten times. Its antigen target is currently unknown. No quality values exist for individual bases; no much larger clone is one base distant.

Input material: naive CD8+ T cells from blood, with Jurkat cell RNA spiked in. The intended sense of this specimen's cell subset or site label: FACS-sorted CD8+CD4-CCR7+CD45RA+ naive T cells. The chain employs TRBV11-2 and TRBJ2-1; TRBD1 fits 9 bases in the junction. The origin of this receptor is a human donor in good health. Some libraries in this study had Jurkat cell RNA spiked in. The base sequence is TGTGCCAGCAGCTCGGATCGCCTGGACAGGGGAATGGGTGAGCAGTTCTTC. Translated, it gives CASSSDRLDRGMGEQFF.